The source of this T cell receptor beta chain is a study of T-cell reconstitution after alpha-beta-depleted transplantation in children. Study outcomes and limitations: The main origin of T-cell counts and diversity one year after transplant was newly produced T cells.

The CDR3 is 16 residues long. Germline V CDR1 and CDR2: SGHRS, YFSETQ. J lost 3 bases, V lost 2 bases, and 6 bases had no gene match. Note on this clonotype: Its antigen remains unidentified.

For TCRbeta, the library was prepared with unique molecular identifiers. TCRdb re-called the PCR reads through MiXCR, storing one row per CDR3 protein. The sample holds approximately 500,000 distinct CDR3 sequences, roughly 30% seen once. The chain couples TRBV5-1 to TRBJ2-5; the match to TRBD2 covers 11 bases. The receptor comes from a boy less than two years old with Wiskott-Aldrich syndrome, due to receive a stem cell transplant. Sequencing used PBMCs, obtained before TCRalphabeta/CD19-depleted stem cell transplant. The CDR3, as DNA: TGCGCCAGCAGCTTAATTCCGGGACTAGCGGAAGAGACCCAGTACTTC. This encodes CASSLIPGLAEETQYF.